These 29 T cell receptor beta chains share one sample of origin, sequenced in a study of identical twins. TCRdb used MiXCR to reprocess the 5' RACE reads, holding one entry per CDR3 protein. Of about 890,000 distinct CDR3 sequences in the sample, 12% were seen once. The data also belong to a second study, concerning yellow fever vaccine responses in identical twins.

The sequenced material came from PBMCs. All receptors derive from a woman aged 18 to 35 in good health.

The gene calls are TRBV20-1 and TRBJ2-2; D is unresolved. The V gene's germline CDR1 is DFQATT and CDR2 SNEGSKA (reference sequence). V lost 0 bases and J 5 bases, leaving 16 bases between the germline ends. This CDR3 contains 16 residues. The CDR3 DNA reads as TGCAGTGCTAGAGATCATGTAGGCACGAGGACCGGGGAGCTGTTTTTT. It is translated as CSARDHVGTRTGELFF.

The chain carries TRBV29-1 and TRBJ1-1; D unclear. The germline V and J ends were trimmed by 2 bases and 1 base, with 5 bases remaining between them. This CDR3 region has 12 residues. CDR1 and CDR2 from the germline V gene are SQVTM and ANQGSEA. This CDR3 reads CSVERWNTEAFF. The CDR3 DNA sequence: TGCAGCGTTGAAAGGTGGAACACTGAAGCTTTCTTT.

This clonotype was seen a handful of times. The chain is built from TRBV3-1 and TRBJ2-2; weak D call: TRBD2 (5 bases). V gave up 7 bases and J gave up 4 bases, with 16 bases separating them. Germline CDR1 LGHDT, CDR2 YNNKEL (reference sequence). The CDR3 runs 15 residues. DNA of the CDR3: TGTGCCAGCACCGCGGGCCTCACGTTCACCGGGGAGCTGTTTTTT. It translates to CASTAGLTFTGELFF.

This clonotype has more than one count but fewer than ten. The chain has TRBV27 and TRBJ2-5, with D perhaps TRBD2 (7 bases). The germline V and J ends were trimmed by 7 bases and 4 bases, with 25 bases remaining between them. The germline V gene encodes CDR1 MNHEY and CDR2 SMNVEV (reference sequence). The CDR3 length is 17 residues. In nucleotides, the CDR3 is TGTGCCAGCAAGCCTTGGGGGGGGGGCCGTAGAGGAGAGACCCAGTACTTC. This sequence encodes CASKPWGGGRRGETQYF.

This clonotype came up many times. The chain carries TRBV7-9 and TRBJ2-3; no firm D call. The CDR3 runs to 14 residues. V was cut by 1 base and J by 0 bases, with 5 bases left in between. Looked up from germline, CDR1 is SEHNR and CDR2 is FQNEAQ (reference sequence). The CDR3 here is CASSLERSTDTQYF. In nucleotides, the CDR3 is TGTGCCAGCAGCTTAGAGCGTAGCACAGATACGCAGTATTTT.

The sample holds a few counts of this clonotype. The rearrangement uses TRBV28 and TRBJ2-1, with TRBD1 as a possible D gene (5 bases). Germline V gene sequence: CDR1 MDHEN, CDR2 SYDVKM. Trimming stripped 2 bases from V and 3 bases from J, with 14 bases between. The CDR3 runs to 16 residues. CDR3 sequence reads: CASSLPGQGHYNEQFF. In DNA, the CDR3 is TGTGCCAGCAGTTTACCGGGTCAGGGTCACTACAATGAGCAGTTCTTC.

This clonotype was seen more than once but under ten times. The gene calls are TRBV6-1 and TRBJ1-1; D might be TRBD1 (6 bases). V gave up 6 bases and J gave up 1 base, with 15 bases separating them. This CDR3 is 15 amino acids long. Germline V gene sequence: CDR1 MNHNS, CDR2 SASEGT. The CDR3 DNA reads as TGTGCCAGCAGAGGTGGTGGGGGGCGGAACACTGAAGCTTTCTTT. It specifies CASRGGGGRNTEAFF.

This clonotype was found many times. The chain has TRBV11-2 and TRBJ2-1; 11 positions match TRBD2. Trimming removed 6 bases from V and 7 bases from J; junction bases left unmatched: 8. CDR1 SGHAT and CDR2 FQNNGV come from the germline V gene. The CDR3 length is 15 residues. This CDR3 is CASRRSGRAWNEQFF. The CDR3 DNA reads TGTGCCAGCAGACGTAGCGGGAGGGCTTGGAATGAGCAGTTCTTC.

Only a few counts were recorded for this clonotype. CDR3 residues: CSAKGPGGLGEQYV. DNA of the CDR3: TGCAGTGCTAAAGGCCCCGGGGGGCTGGGAGAGCAGTACGTC. The chain is built from TRBV20-1 and TRBJ2-7, with D maybe TRBD2 (7 bases). CDR1 and CDR2 from the germline V gene are DFQATT and SNEGSKA (reference sequence). The CDR3 covers 14 residues. V was clipped by 4 bases and J by 7 bases, with 20 bases between them.

This clonotype was recorded many times. CDR3 in amino acids: CSARDGKNTEAFF. In nucleotides, the CDR3 is TGCAGTGCTAGAGATGGTAAGAACACTGAAGCTTTCTTT. V and J are TRBV20-1 and TRBJ1-1; D is unresolved. CDR3 length equals 13 residues. Per germline, CDR1 DFQATT and CDR2 SNEGSKA (reference sequence). V lost 0 bases to trimming and J lost 1 base, with 6 bases between them.

The rearrangement uses TRBV4-1 and TRBJ1-5, with TRBD1 identical over 8 bases. V lost 2 bases and J lost 2; bases outside the gene matches: 8. Germline V lookup: CDR1 MGHRA, CDR2 YSYEKL. This CDR3 is built from 17 residues. CDR3 DNA: TGCGCCAGCAGCCAAAAATTGGACAGGGCGGGCAATCAGCCCCAGCATTTT. It specifies CASSQKLDRAGNQPQHF.

The CDR3, as DNA: TGCAGTGGAGGACGGGGGGCCACTGAAGCTTTCTTT. Its translation: CSGGRGATEAFF. The chain combines TRBV20-1 with TRBJ1-1; D is possibly TRBD1 (6 bases). The germline V gene has CDR1 DFQATT and CDR2 SNEGSKA (reference sequence). The length of the CDR3 is 12 residues. Trimming took 7 bases from V and 4 from J, leaving 13 bases between them.

This clonotype was counted a few times. The gene calls are TRBV20-1 and TRBJ2-7; no clear D gene. The germline CDR1 and CDR2 sequences are DFQATT and SNEGSKA (reference sequence). V dropped 4 bases and J dropped 5 bases, with 12 bases sitting between them. The CDR3 spans 12 residues. In DNA, the CDR3 is TGCAGTGCTACGGACGGGCGAGACGAGCAGTACGTC. Its protein product is CSATDGRDEQYV.

This clonotype was detected ten times or more. CDR3 in DNA: TGTGCCAGCAGTACAGGGGGCGCGGGCAATCAGCCCCAGCATTTT. Translated: CASSTGGAGNQPQHF. The V gene is TRBV28, the J gene TRBJ1-5; 9 bases agree with TRBD1. Trimming removed 5 bases from V and 2 bases from J; junction bases left unmatched: 4. Germline-derived CDR1 and CDR2 are MDHEN and SYDVKM. The CDR3 runs to 15 residues.

This clonotype showed up just a few times. CDR3 coding DNA: TGCAGCGTAGAAAGAGGGGCGAACACTGAAGCTTTCTTT. Residues: CSVERGANTEAFF. The gene calls are TRBV29-1 and TRBJ1-1, with D possibly matching TRBD1 (5 bases). V gave up 6 bases and J gave up 1 base, with 12 bases separating them. The CDR3 runs to 13 residues. Looked up from germline, CDR1 is SQVTM and CDR2 is ANQGSEA. The variable domain in full, completed from reference TRBV29-1 and TRBJ1-1, reads SAVISQKPSRDICQRGTSLTIQCQVDSQVTMMFWYRQQPGQSLTLIATANQGSEATYESGFVIDKFPISRPNLTFSTLTVSNMSPEDSSIYLCSVERGANTEAFFGQGTRLTVV.

The J gene is TRBJ2-3, the V gene TRBV10-3; weak D call: TRBD2 (6 bases). Germline V gene sequence: CDR1 ENHRY, CDR2 SYGVKD. CDR3 length equals 13 residues. V gave up 10 bases and J gave up 4 bases, with 15 bases separating them. CDR3 sequence reads: CATRGGLPDTQYF. As DNA, the CDR3 is TGTGCCACCCGTGGAGGGTTGCCAGATACGCAGTATTTT.

This clonotype was counted many times. This chain links TRBV18 with TRBJ1-5; 8 bases map to TRBD1. Germline V gene data show CDR1 as KGHSH and CDR2 as LQKENI. The CDR3 covers 15 residues. V dropped 6 bases and J dropped 5; count of bases not matched to a gene: 9. CDR3 residues: CASSLAGGSDQPQHF. CDR3 in DNA: TGTGCCAGCTCGTTAGCAGGGGGCAGCGATCAGCCCCAGCATTTT.

This clonotype was picked up a small number of times. CDR3 DNA sequence: TGTGCCAGTGCCCTTGCGGGGCGGGGGGATACGCAGTATTTT. Translated, it gives CASALAGRGDTQYF. The J gene is TRBJ2-3, the V gene TRBV9, with 7 bases lining up with TRBD2. Trimming at V came to 8 bases and at J to 6 bases, leaving 12 bases not matched to a gene. Germline V lookup: CDR1 SGDLS, CDR2 YYNGEE. CDR3 length: 14 residues.

This clonotype was seen repeatedly, ten times or more. The chain is built from TRBV7-9 and TRBJ2-2, with TRBD1 as a possible D gene (7 bases). Per the germline V gene, CDR1 is SEHNR and CDR2 is FQNEAQ (reference sequence). This CDR3 comprises 15 residues. Trimming took off 7 bases at V and 2 bases at J, with 14 bases between the two ends. CDR3 in amino acids: CASTTGEDNTGELFF. The DNA for the CDR3 is TGTGCCAGCACCACAGGGGAGGATAACACCGGGGAGCTGTTTTTT.

In its sample, this clonotype was seen many times. The genes are TRBV12-3 or TRBV12-4 and TRBJ1-5; 8 bases agree with TRBD1. The V gene end was trimmed by 6 bases and the J gene end by 2 bases; junction bases not matched to a gene: 9. CDR3 length equals 16 residues. The DNA of the CDR3 is TGTGCCAGCAGCCTCATCGGACAGGGTGGCAATCAGCCCCAGCATTTT. Encoded protein: CASSLIGQGGNQPQHF.

The chain combines TRBV10-3 with TRBJ2-2; 8 nucleotides match TRBD2. Unmatched junction bases numbered 7, after V lost 6 bases and J lost 4 bases. Germline CDR1 is ENHRY and CDR2 is SYGVKD. The CDR3 runs to 15 residues. CDR3 loop: CAISSGGAATGELFF. The CDR3 nucleotides read TGTGCCATCAGCTCCGGGGGGGCCGCCACCGGGGAGCTGTTTTTT.

This clonotype was detected only a few times. The chain couples TRBV6-5 to TRBJ2-3; 8 nucleotides agree with TRBD2. Per the germline V gene, CDR1 is MNHEY and CDR2 is SVGAGI. J was trimmed by 0 bases and V by 0 bases; bases with no gene match: 8. CDR3 length equals 18 residues. The DNA for the CDR3 is TGTGCCAGCAGTTACTCGGTCAGTAGCGGGGCTAGCACAGATACGCAGTATTTT. The encoded protein is CASSYSVSSGASTDTQYF.

This clonotype was observed a few times. The chain recombines TRBV3-1 with TRBJ2-3; weak D call: TRBD2 (5 bases). Germline V gene data show CDR1 as LGHDT and CDR2 as YNNKEL (reference sequence). V lost 2 bases, J lost 2 bases, and 14 bases lay in between. There are 16 residues in the CDR3. The CDR3 is CASSQLGAVNTDTQYF. CDR3 DNA: TGTGCCAGCAGCCAATTAGGAGCGGTAAACACAGATACGCAGTATTTT.

This clonotype was recorded a few times. This chain links TRBV28 with TRBJ1-2, with 9 positions matching TRBD1. This CDR3 contains 15 residues. Germline CDR1 MDHEN, CDR2 SYDVKM. V trimming: 6 bases; J trimming: 2 bases; junction bases outside the gene matches: 7. The CDR3 protein is CASRSGTGRNYGYTF. Here the CDR3 DNA reads TGTGCCAGCAGATCCGGGACAGGGAGGAACTATGGCTACACCTTC.

This clonotype was found once. The chain employs TRBV4-2 and TRBJ2-1; TRBD2 aligns across 10 bases. Looked up from germline, CDR1 is LGHNA and CDR2 is YNFKEQ. This CDR3 contains 15 residues. The junction had 8 bases not matched to a gene; V was cut back by 4 bases and J by 8 bases. In DNA form, the CDR3 reads TGTGCCAGCAGCCCCACAACAGGGACTAGCGATGAGCAGTTCTTC. Encoded protein: CASSPTTGTSDEQFF.

The chain combines TRBV9 with TRBJ1-6; no clear D gene. The CDR3 covers 14 residues. V was trimmed by 0 bases and J by 7 bases, leaving 8 bases between them. From germline, CDR1 is SGDLS and CDR2 YYNGEE. CDR3 in DNA: TGTGCCAGCAGCGTAGACAGATACAATTCACCCCTCCACTTT. Its translation: CASSVDRYNSPLHF.

This clonotype was counted only a few times. The chain combines TRBV28 with TRBJ2-7; a weak D match, TRBD1 (6 bases). The CDR3 covers 15 residues. The germline V gene has CDR1 MDHEN and CDR2 SYDVKM. V was clipped by 6 bases and J by 0 bases, with 15 bases between them. CDR3 DNA sequence: TGTGCCAGCAGCCCATCAGGGGCCCCCTCCTACGAGCAGTACTTC. It encodes CASSPSGAPSYEQYF.

The chain employs TRBV27 and TRBJ1-2; D gene uncertain. Trimming shortened V by 5 bases and J by 7 bases, and 14 bases separated the two germline ends. The germline gives CDR1 MNHEY, CDR2 SMNVEV (reference sequence). This CDR3 comprises 13 residues. This CDR3 reads CASSPWARSGYTF. In DNA form, the CDR3 reads TGTGCCAGCAGTCCCTGGGCCCGGAGTGGCTACACCTTC.

J is TRBJ2-4 and V is TRBV7-9, with TRBD2 identical over 10 bases. The CDR3 spans 16 residues. Germline values: CDR1 SEHNR, CDR2 FQNEAQ (reference sequence). V lost 5 bases to trimming and J lost 0 bases; unmatched junction nucleotides: 4. This chain's CDR3 is CASSLGTSVAKNIQYF. The CDR3 coding sequence is TGTGCCAGCAGCCTCGGGACTAGCGTAGCCAAAAACATTCAGTACTTC. The variable domain in full, completed from reference TRBV7-9 and TRBJ2-4, reads DTGVSQNPRHKITKRGQNVTFRCDPISEHNRLYWYRQTLGQGPEFLTYFQNEAQLEKSRLLSDRFSAERPKGSFSTLEIQRTEQGDSAMYLCASSLGTSVAKNIQYFGAGTRLSVL.